This T cell receptor (beta chain) derives from a study of blood T cell repertoires in COVID-19. The length of the CDR3 is 14 residues. Trimming took 2 bases from V and 3 from J, leaving 9 bases between them. The germline gives CDR1 KGHSH, CDR2 LQKENI. Generated by immunoSEQ multiplex PCR, the TCRdb table keeps only in-frame clones and is missing some. The top ten clones hold around 5% of a sample with 250,000 to 300,000 clones, approximately 86% of them seen once. J is TRBJ2-3 and V is TRBV18, with a weak D call TRBD2 (5 bases). The receptor comes from a woman aged 55-75 years with COVID-19, enrolled during active disease. Sequences were obtained from peripheral blood. The CDR3 loop reads CASSPGSGTDTQYF. CDR3 bases: TGTGCCAGCTCACCAGGGTCGGGGACAGATACGCAGTATTTT. Supplemented by reference TRBV18 and TRBJ2-3, the full variable domain reads NAGVMQNPRHLVRRRGQEARLRCSPMKGHSHVYWYRQLPEEGLKFMVYLQKENIIDESGMPKERFSAEFPKEGPSILRIQQVVRGDSAAYFCASSPGSGTDTQYFGPGTRLTVL.